This TCR beta chain was documented in a study of neurological immune-mediated disorders. Germline lookup yields CDR1 SSHAT and CDR2 FNYEAQ (reference sequence). The CDR3 is made up of 15 amino acids. Points on this clonotype: Its matching antigen is unknown. Sequence at one end of the junction differs from germline and may be a read error.

Synthesis of cDNA was accomplished via 5'RACE employing 10-nucleotide random UMIs. TCRdb processed the 5' RACE reads anew with MiXCR; each CDR3 protein has one entry. The sample contains tens of thousands of distinct CDR3 sequences, 3.2% of which appear only once. Study-level results: Neither clinical nor MRI features were found to be associated with the multiple sclerosis repertoire cluster. Phylogenetic grouping assigned the repertoires of 18 of 34 multiple sclerosis patients to a single cluster of related CDR3 sequences. This cluster may be a repertoire-level signature.

Time point: longitudinal time-point 1 (baseline). Unsorted libraries were generated from 2 million PBMCs. These cells had been stored in RNAlater at -80 C. The clonotype originates from a woman between 55 and 75 years old with multiple sclerosis. The sample comprised PBMCs. This chain joins TRBV7-7 and TRBJ2-1; 8 bases align to TRBD2. DNA for the CDR3: TGTGCTAGCAGTATCGGGGGGGGGGGGTACAATGAGCAGTTCTTC. Amino acids: CASSIGGGGYNEQFF.